A single sample is the source of the 31 T cell receptor beta chains below, sequenced in a study of molecular identifiers for immune sequencing clone quantification. MiXCR, applied by TCRdb to the PCR reads, yields one record per CDR3 protein. The data contain about half a million distinct CDR3 sequences, approximately 25% of them singletons. Material for sequencing was naive CD8+ T cells from blood, with Jurkat cell RNA spiked in. The subset denotes: FACS-sorted CD8+CD4-CCR7+CD45RA+ naive T cells. Receptors were obtained from a human donor in good health. Some libraries in this study had Jurkat cell RNA spiked in.

The J gene is TRBJ2-7, the V gene TRBV6-1; no reliable D call. The V gene lost 7 bases and the J gene lost 5 bases, with 12 bases spanning the gap. The CDR3 contains 12 residues. Per the germline V gene, CDR1 is MNHNS and CDR2 is SASEGT. The CDR3: CASTRLDNEQYF. Here the CDR3 DNA reads TGTGCCAGCACCCGATTGGATAACGAGCAGTACTTC.

The chain combines TRBV7-9 with TRBJ2-3, with 12 bases aligning to TRBD2. Germline V gives CDR1 SEHNR, CDR2 FQNEAQ (reference sequence). V lost 7 bases and J lost 2; bases outside the gene matches: 10. This CDR3 spans 17 amino acids. The chain's CDR3 is CASNPQLAGGPTDTQYF. CDR3 sequence (DNA): TGTGCCAGCAACCCCCAGCTAGCGGGAGGGCCCACAGATACGCAGTATTTT.

This sequence joins TRBV24-1 and TRBJ2-1; no definite D call. Trimming shortened V by 5 bases and J by 0 bases, and 13 bases separated the two germline ends. Germline CDR1 is KGHDR and CDR2 is SFDVKD. The CDR3 extends over 16 amino acids. CDR3 region: CATSGPSGSSYNEQFF. The CDR3 DNA reads as TGTGCCACCAGTGGACCCTCGGGCAGCTCCTACAATGAGCAGTTCTTC.

The J gene is TRBJ2-7, the V gene TRBV30; TRBD1 aligns across 7 bases. This CDR3 has 14 residues. J lost 0 bases, V lost 5 bases, and 7 bases had no gene match. Germline values: CDR1 GTSNPN, CDR2 SVGIG (reference sequence). DNA for the CDR3: TGTGCCTGGGGACAGGACACCTACTCCTACGAGCAGTACTTC. Translated: CAWGQDTYSYEQYF.

The chain couples TRBV4-3 to TRBJ2-7; D gene unclear. Germline CDR1 reads LGHNA; CDR2 reads YSLEER. The CDR3 extends over 13 amino acids. Trimming removed 1 base from V and 7 bases from J, with 11 bases in between. This CDR3 reads CASSQAGRTEQYF. The DNA for the CDR3 is TGCGCCAGCAGCCAAGCGGGTCGGACGGAGCAGTACTTC.

The V call is TRBV19, the J call TRBJ1-4, with a weak D call TRBD1 (5 bases). The V end lost 7 bases, the J end lost 3 bases, and 15 bases lay between the germline ends. Germline CDR1 reads LNHDA; CDR2 reads SQIVND (reference sequence). The CDR3 runs 15 residues. The CDR3 DNA reads as TGTGCCAGTACCATTCGTGGGGACGCTAATGAAAAACTGTTTTTT. It encodes CASTIRGDANEKLFF.

This clonotype was seen just once. A much larger clone differs from this one at a single base, so this may be a read error. V and J are TRBV6-5 and TRBJ2-7; D is unresolved. The CDR3 is 12 amino acids. The V end lost 5 bases, the J end lost 3 bases, and 8 bases lay between the germline ends. Germline V gives CDR1 MNHEY, CDR2 SVGAGI. In nucleotides, the CDR3 is TGTGCCAGCAGTAGTCAGCTCTACGAGCAGTACTTC. It specifies CASSSQLYEQYF.

The genes are TRBV6-1 and TRBJ2-1, with D possibly being TRBD2 (6 bases). The CDR3 extends over 13 amino acids. The ends were cut back, 2 bases at V and 7 bases at J, with 9 bases in the middle. From germline, CDR1 is MNHNS and CDR2 SASEGT. The CDR3 sequence: CASSETGGNEQFF. In DNA form, the CDR3 reads TGTGCCAGCAGTGAAACCGGAGGGAATGAGCAGTTCTTC.

This clonotype was recorded many times. This chain joins TRBV12-3 or TRBV12-4 and TRBJ2-3; the match to TRBD2 covers 8 bases. The CDR3 covers 14 residues. The J segment lost 5 bases and the V segment lost 5 bases, leaving 6 bases of the junction unmatched. The CDR3 spells CASSIGLAGDTQYF. The CDR3 nucleotides are TGTGCCAGCAGTATCGGACTAGCAGGAGATACGCAGTATTTT.

This clonotype was seen at least ten times. The chain couples TRBV29-1 to TRBJ2-5, with D tentatively TRBD1 (5 bases). Germline V gives CDR1 SQVTM, CDR2 ANQGSEA. V lost 5 bases, J lost 0 bases, and 10 bases lay in between. CDR3 length equals 13 residues. CDR3 in amino acids: CSVPRQNQETQYF. In DNA, the CDR3 is TGCAGCGTTCCACGACAGAACCAAGAGACCCAGTACTTC.

This clonotype was seen a few times. This rearrangement joins TRBV6-5 to TRBJ1-2; 9 bases agree with TRBD1. The CDR3 sequence is 12 residues long. Per the germline V gene, CDR1 is MNHEY and CDR2 is SVGAGI. The trim removed 6 bases at V and 7 bases at J, leaving 3 bases unmatched. The CDR3 here is CASSGTGSGYTF. The CDR3 nucleotides read TGTGCCAGCAGCGGGACAGGGAGTGGCTACACCTTC.

This clonotype was detected only a few times. This chain joins TRBV20-1 and TRBJ2-3; D possibly matches TRBD1 or TRBD2 (5 bases each). The CDR3 spans 15 residues. CDR1 is DFQATT, CDR2 SNEGSKA, per germline (reference sequence). V lost 5 bases, J lost 4 bases, and 19 bases lay in between. The CDR3 spells CSAPEGYRPADTQYF. CDR3 coding DNA: TGCAGTGCTCCCGAGGGGTACCGACCGGCAGATACGCAGTATTTT.

This clonotype was observed a single time. The chain recombines TRBV10-2 with TRBJ2-7; D may be TRBD1 or TRBD2 (7 bases each). Trimming pared 3 bases from V and 2 bases from J, leaving 14 bases between. Germline V CDR1 and CDR2: WSHSY, SAAADI. This CDR3 region has 15 residues. For the CDR3, the DNA is TGCGCCAGCAGTGAACCAGGGGGGGAGGCCTACGAGCAGTACTTC. It yields the protein CASSEPGGEAYEQYF.

This clonotype was found a few times. The V gene is TRBV2, the J gene TRBJ2-3, with 8 bases identical to TRBD2. V gave up 6 bases and J gave up 3 bases; unmatched junction bases: 8. The CDR3 is 15 residues long. The V gene's germline CDR1 is SNHLY and CDR2 FYNNEI. The CDR3 bases are TGTGCCAGCAGGGACGGGGGGGCCTGGACAGATACGCAGTATTTT. Its protein is CASRDGGAWTDTQYF. Looking up the rest from reference TRBV2 and TRBJ2-3 gives the full variable domain: EPEVTQTPSHQVTQMGQEVILRCVPISNHLYFYWYRQILGQKVEFLVSFYNNEISEKSEIFDDQFSVERPDGSNFTLKIRSTKLEDSAMYFCASRDGGAWTDTQYFGPGTRLTVL.

Comments on this clonotype: A clone one base away is much larger, so this may be a read error. The V gene is TRBV12-3 or TRBV12-4, the J gene TRBJ1-5; D is unclear. The CDR3 is 15 amino acids. The V and J ends lost 8 bases and 0 bases respectively, with 14 bases between them. The CDR3 here is CASGPRGYSNQPQHF. The CDR3, as DNA: TGTGCCAGCGGTCCCCGCGGGTATAGCAATCAGCCCCAGCATTTT.

The chain links TRBV6-2 or TRBV6-3 to TRBJ2-5, with 7 bases aligning to TRBD1. Germline values: CDR1 MNHEY, CDR2 SVGEGT. CDR3 size: 15 residues. Germline trimming cut 5 bases from V and 3 bases from J; bases unmatched to any gene: 9. CDR3 in DNA: TGTGCCAGCAGTACACCACCGACAGGGAAAGAGACCCAGTACTTC. It is translated as CASSTPPTGKETQYF.

The rearrangement uses TRBV4-2 and TRBJ1-4, with D uncertain. This CDR3 is 16 amino acids long. V dropped 0 bases and J dropped 0 bases, with 8 bases sitting between them. Per germline, CDR1 LGHNA and CDR2 YNFKEQ. The CDR3 sequence: CASSQEQYATNEKLFF. In nucleotides, the CDR3 is TGTGCCAGCAGCCAAGAGCAGTATGCAACTAATGAAAAACTGTTTTTT.

This clonotype was counted only a few times. V usage is TRBV7-2 and J usage is TRBJ2-7, with TRBD2 matching over 15 bases. The CDR3 runs 17 residues. Germline V gene lookup returns CDR1 SGHTA and CDR2 FQGNSA. V dropped 4 bases and J dropped 0; count of bases not matched to a gene: 4. The CDR3 DNA is TGTGCCAGCAGCTACGGGACTAGCGGGGGGAGCTCCTACGAGCAGTACTTC. Its translation is CASSYGTSGGSSYEQYF. Drawing the rest from reference TRBV7-2 and TRBJ2-7, the complete variable domain is GAGVSQSPSNKVTEKGKDVELRCDPISGHTALYWYRQSLGQGLEFLIYFQGNSAPDKSGLPSDRFSAERTGGSVSTLTIQRTQQEDSAVYLCASSYGTSGGSSYEQYFGPGTRLTVT.

On this clonotype: A much larger clone sits a single nucleotide away, making a read error possible. The chain employs TRBV7-7 and TRBJ2-5; 8 bases map to TRBD2. The CDR3 sequence is 15 residues long. CDR1 SSHAT and CDR2 FNYEAQ come from the germline V gene (reference sequence). This chain's CDR3 is CASCLAGGSQETQYF. In nucleotides, the CDR3 is TGTGCCAGCTGCTTGGCGGGGGGTTCACAAGAGACCCAGTACTTC.

This clonotype was picked up a small number of times. The V gene is TRBV7-2, the J gene TRBJ2-3, with 9 nucleotides matching TRBD2. Trimming removed 3 bases from V and 4 bases from J; junction bases left unmatched: 11. This CDR3 contains 17 residues. Germline values: CDR1 SGHTA, CDR2 FQGNSA. In DNA, the CDR3 is TGTGCCAGCAGCTTGCGGGGTCTAGCGGGAAGGTCAGATACGCAGTATTTT. As protein: CASSLRGLAGRSDTQYF.

This clonotype was detected a few times. This chain uses TRBV27 with TRBJ2-7, with a tentative D call TRBD1 (6 bases). Germline CDR1 and CDR2: MNHEY and SMNVEV (reference sequence). This CDR3 has 13 residues. With 4 bases removed from V and 6 bases from J, the gap between germline ends came to 13 bases. CDR3 DNA: TGTGCCAGCAGTTGGGCAGGGGCCGCCGAGCAGTACTTC. Encoded protein: CASSWAGAAEQYF.

Only one count was recorded for this clonotype. The junction differs from germline at one of its ends, possibly a read error. This chain joins TRBV5-3 and TRBJ1-1, with D uncertain. TRBV5-3 counts as an open reading frame of uncertain function. The CDR3 is 17 amino acids. CDR3 sequence: CASSLEGRYSTNTEAFF. The CDR3 DNA sequence: TGTGCCAGCAGCTTGGAAGGGAGGTACAGCACGAACACTGAAGCTTTCTTT.

A note on this clonotype: The germline gene is not matched at one end of the junction; a read error may be the cause. The V call is TRBV7-3, the J call TRBJ2-5, with D perhaps TRBD1 or TRBD2 (5 bases each). CDR1 is SGHTA and CDR2 is FQGTGA in the germline V gene. This CDR3 has 13 residues. The CDR3 here is CACSSRGWETQYF. In DNA, the CDR3 is TGTGCCTGCAGCTCCCGGGGCTGGGAGACCCAGTACTTC.

This clonotype appeared a few times. This chain uses TRBV2 with TRBJ1-3; maybe TRBD1 (5 bases). The CDR3 extends over 16 amino acids. Germline V gene data show CDR1 as SNHLY and CDR2 as FYNNEI. V lost 7 bases and J lost 9, with 25 bases in between. DNA for the CDR3: TGTGCCAGCACCGGGGGACTACGTTCGATGCTGGGCACCATATATTTT. Residues: CASTGGLRSMLGTIYF.

Only a few counts were recorded for this clonotype. The chain uses TRBV9 and TRBJ2-6; D possibly corresponds to TRBD2 (6 bases). Germline V gives CDR1 SGDLS, CDR2 YYNGEE. The V end was cut by 7 bases, the J end by 2 bases, with 10 bases between. This CDR3 has 14 amino acids. Here the CDR3 reads CASAGGAGANVLTF. CDR3 sequence (DNA): TGTGCCAGCGCGGGCGGGGCTGGGGCCAACGTCCTGACTTTC.

This clonotype showed up just a few times. J is TRBJ2-3 and V is TRBV7-6; 8 bases match TRBD2. V lost 6 bases, J lost 5 bases, and 10 bases stayed unmatched. Germline V gives CDR1 SGHVS, CDR2 FNYEAQ. This CDR3 has 15 amino acids. The CDR3 is CASRLLADSLDTQYF. DNA for the CDR3: TGTGCCAGCAGGTTACTAGCGGACTCATTAGATACGCAGTATTTT.

This clonotype was seen more than once but under ten times. This chain joins TRBV5-6 and TRBJ2-7; D may be TRBD2 (5 bases). The germline V gene has CDR1 SGHDT and CDR2 YYEEEE. CDR3 size: 16 residues. The V end was cut by 1 base, the J end by 3 bases, with 17 bases between. CDR3 loop: CASSLPTLGIGYEQYF. In nucleotides, the CDR3 is TGTGCCAGCAGCTTGCCGACGCTCGGGATAGGCTACGAGCAGTACTTC.

This rearrangement joins TRBV30 to TRBJ2-2; D assignment may be TRBD1 or TRBD2 (5 bases each). Looked up from germline, CDR1 is GTSNPN and CDR2 is SVGIG (reference sequence). CDR3 length equals 13 residues. V was trimmed by 4 bases and J by 4 bases, leaving 10 bases between them. CDR3 in amino acids: CAWKQDFTGELFF. The CDR3 DNA follows: TGTGCCTGGAAACAGGACTTCACCGGGGAGCTGTTTTTT. The entire variable domain, with the rest obtained from reference TRBV30 and TRBJ2-2, is as follows: SQTIHQWPATLVQPVGSPLSLECTVEGTSNPNLYWYRQAAGRGLQLLFYSVGIGQISSEVPQNLSASRPQDRQFILSSKKLLLSDSGFYLCAWKQDFTGELFFGEGSRLTVL.

V usage is TRBV9 and J usage is TRBJ2-7; 11 nucleotides align to TRBD2. This CDR3 contains 16 residues. Germline V gene data show CDR1 as SGDLS and CDR2 as YYNGEE. V lost 0 bases to trimming and J lost 5 bases; unmatched junction nucleotides: 7. The CDR3 sequence: CASSVDSGRAMNEQYF. The DNA of the CDR3 is TGTGCCAGCAGCGTAGATAGCGGGAGGGCCATGAACGAGCAGTACTTC.

Comment on this clonotype: Its ends do not fully match the called genes, so a read error is possible. The gene calls are TRBV11-2 and TRBJ2-1; D is possibly TRBD1 or TRBD2 (6 bases each). The CDR3 loop spans 17 amino acids. CDR1 SGHAT and CDR2 FQNNGV come from the germline V gene. Here the CDR3 reads CANSHARRGAPYNEQFF. The CDR3 region has the DNA TGTGCCAACAGCCACGCGCGTAGGGGGGCCCCTTACAATGAGCAGTTCTTC. Full variable domain (rest looked up from reference TRBV11-2 and TRBJ2-1): EAGVAQSPRYKIIEKRQSVAFWCNPISGHATLYWYQQILGQGPKLLIQFQNNGVVDDSQLPKDRFSAERLKGVDSTLKIQPAKLEDSAVYLCANSHARRGAPYNEQFFGPGTRLTVL.

This clonotype occurred many times. The genes are TRBV4-3 and TRBJ2-3, with 10 positions matching TRBD2. The CDR3 contains 15 residues. With V trimmed by 0 bases and J by 11 bases, 8 bases remained unmatched. Germline CDR1 is LGHNA and CDR2 is YSLEER. The CDR3 nucleotides read TGCGCCAGCAGCCAAGATAGAGCGGGGGGGCTCGGGCAGTATTTT. Residues: CASSQDRAGGLGQYF.